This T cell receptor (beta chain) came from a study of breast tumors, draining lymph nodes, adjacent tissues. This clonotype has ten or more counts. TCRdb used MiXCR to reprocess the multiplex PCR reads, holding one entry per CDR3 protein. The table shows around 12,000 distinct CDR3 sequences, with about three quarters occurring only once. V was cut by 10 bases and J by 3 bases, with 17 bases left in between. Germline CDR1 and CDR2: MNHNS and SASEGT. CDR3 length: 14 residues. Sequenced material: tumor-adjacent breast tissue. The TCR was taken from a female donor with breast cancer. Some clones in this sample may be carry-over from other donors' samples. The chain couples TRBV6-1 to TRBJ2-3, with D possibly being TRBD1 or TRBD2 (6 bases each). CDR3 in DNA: TGTGCCAACGGACCAGGGGCGGGGACAGATACGCAGTATTTT. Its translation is CANGPGAGTDTQYF.